These 9 T cell receptor beta chains came from one sample sequenced in a study of T cell repertoires in aging, cancer and after chemotherapy. Rearranged V-D-J TRB sequences were amplified with a mixed TRB-A/B primer pool. Using its own MiXCR run on the multiplex PCR reads, TCRdb lists one record per CDR3 protein. This sample has around 13,000 distinct CDR3 sequences, with approximately 40% found just once. Peripheral blood genomic DNA, not sorted cells or RNA, was the template. The sample consisted of blood. The receptors derive from a human donor in good health. The donor label of this sample is uncertain.

V usage is TRBV19 and J usage is TRBJ2-7; the D gene is possibly TRBD2 (7 bases). Looked up from germline, CDR1 is LNHDA and CDR2 is SQIVND (reference sequence). There are 13 residues in the CDR3. The V gene lost 3 bases and the J gene lost 6 bases, with 12 bases spanning the gap. The CDR3 here is CASSIGGAGEQYF. As DNA, the CDR3 is TGTGCCAGTAGTATTGGGGGGGCCGGCGAGCAGTACTTC.

The chain carries TRBV29-1 and TRBJ2-5, with 9 bases aligning to TRBD1. In germline, CDR1 is SQVTM, CDR2 ANQGSEA. The CDR3 extends over 14 amino acids. V lost 6 bases, J lost 4 bases, and 9 bases stayed unmatched. CDR3 nucleotide sequence: TGCAGCGTCGGGACAGGGCTGGGGGGAGAGACCCAGTACTTC. Protein product: CSVGTGLGGETQYF.

Concerning this clonotype itself: A much larger clonotype is one base distant, so this may be a read error. Because the CDR3 is missing its conserved closing phenylalanine or tryptophan, this is likely a read error. This chain links TRBV11-3 with TRBJ2-5; 9 positions agree with TRBD1. Germline lookup yields CDR1 SGHNT and CDR2 YENEEA. Unmatched junction bases numbered 6, after V lost 5 bases and J lost 5 bases. This CDR3 contains 14 residues. The CDR3 loop reads CASSPGQGMETQYL. The CDR3 DNA is TGTGCCAGCAGCCCGGGACAGGGCATGGAGACCCAGTACTTA.

The V gene is TRBV11-1, the J gene TRBJ1-3; D is undetermined. The CDR3 covers 12 residues. CDR1 and CDR2 (germline): SGHAT, FQDESV (reference sequence). Trimming took off 2 bases at V and 4 bases at J, with 3 bases between the two ends. This chain's CDR3 is CASSLPGNTIYF. In DNA form, the CDR3 reads TGTGCCAGCAGCTTACCGGGAAACACCATATATTTT.

The chain combines TRBV7-9 with TRBJ2-1; D gene uncertain. CDR3 length: 11 amino acids. Per germline, CDR1 SEHNR and CDR2 FQNEAQ (reference sequence). With 1 base removed from V and 9 bases from J, the gap between germline ends came to 4 bases. CDR3 DNA sequence: TGTGCCAGCAGCTTAGGCGGTGAGCAGTTCTTC. Amino acids: CASSLGGEQFF.

This clonotype ranks as medium-sized. The CDR3 sequence: CASSSRTSGGADTQYF. CDR3 coding DNA: TGTGCCAGCAGCTCAAGGACTAGCGGGGGGGCAGATACGCAGTATTTT. The chain carries TRBV11-1 and TRBJ2-3; 15 bases map to TRBD2. Germline V gives CDR1 SGHAT, CDR2 FQDESV (reference sequence). The CDR3 has 16 residues. Unmatched junction bases numbered 3, after V lost 4 bases and J lost 4 bases.

This chain joins TRBV5-4 and TRBJ2-2; 9 bases agree with TRBD2. Germline-derived CDR1 and CDR2 are SGHNT and YYREEE (reference sequence). The CDR3 runs to 15 residues. V dropped 6 bases and J dropped 4; count of bases not matched to a gene: 7. The CDR3 loop is CASTLQAGGTGELFF. CDR3 coding DNA: TGTGCCAGCACCCTCCAAGCGGGGGGCACCGGGGAGCTGTTTTTT.

V usage is TRBV6-5 and J usage is TRBJ2-5; 10 bases line up with TRBD1. The CDR3 has 15 amino acids. Trimming cost V 5 bases and J 3 bases; bases outside gene matches: 6. The germline V gene encodes CDR1 MNHEY and CDR2 SVGAGI. CDR3 bases: TGTGCCAGCAGTACTAGGACAGGGGGAGAAGAGACCCAGTACTTC. The encoded protein is CASSTRTGGEETQYF.

The J gene is TRBJ2-2, the V gene TRBV30; D is unresolved. The CDR3 is 10 amino acids. The ends were cut back, 3 bases at V and 8 bases at J, with 4 bases in the middle. Per the germline V gene, CDR1 is GTSNPN and CDR2 is SVGIG (reference sequence). CDR3 residues: CAWRFGELFF. The CDR3 DNA reads as TGTGCCTGGAGGTTTGGGGAGCTGTTTTTT.